These 27 T cell receptor beta chains originate from one sample sequenced in a study of T cell responses to AZD1222 COVID-19 vaccine (dated by TCRdb to the early 2020s). The library was generated by the immunoSEQ multiplex PCR assay. TCRdb took this table from immuneACCESS and kept in-frame rearrangements with V and J called. Such tables lack part of the clones; where checked against another copy, unresolved V genes explain under half of the gap, and the rest is unexplained. The sample profile shows 100,000 or so clones; around 94% of them were found once. The top ten hold about 2.2% of the sample. In light of the paper, this sample's time point label describes: baseline before first vaccination. The sequencing here drew on peripheral blood, taken on day 0 of AZD1222 vaccination. These receptors originate from an adult in good health.

This sequence joins TRBV19 and TRBJ2-2; no definite D call. The V and J ends lost 5 bases and 4 bases respectively, with 17 bases between them. The germline CDR1 and CDR2 sequences are LNHDA and SQIVND (reference sequence). This CDR3 is 16 amino acids long. This chain's CDR3 is CASSPRRPDGTGELFF. CDR3 nucleotide sequence: TGTGCCAGTAGTCCTCGACGCCCAGATGGCACCGGGGAGCTGTTTTTT.

This chain joins TRBV18 and TRBJ1-5; the D is unclear. The V gene lost 3 bases and the J gene lost 5 bases, with 8 bases spanning the gap. The CDR3 has 13 amino acids. Looked up from germline, CDR1 is KGHSH and CDR2 is LQKENI. The CDR3 sequence: CASSPEHDQPQHF. The CDR3 DNA is TGTGCCAGCTCACCTGAGCATGATCAGCCCCAGCATTTT.

The chain couples TRBV12-5 to TRBJ1-5, with TRBD1 as a possible D gene (6 bases). V dropped 0 bases and J dropped 0 bases, with 12 bases sitting between them. Germline values: CDR1 LGHNT, CDR2 FRNRAP. This CDR3 is built from 17 residues. CDR3 nucleotides: TGTGCTAGTGGTTTGGTAGTGGACAGCTTTAGCAATCAGCCCCAGCATTTT. Its translation is CASGLVVDSFSNQPQHF.

The V gene is TRBV5-1, the J gene TRBJ1-1, with 8 bases fitting TRBD1. This CDR3 contains 16 residues. Germline assignment: CDR1 SGHRS and CDR2 YFSETQ. J was trimmed by 5 bases and V by 0 bases; bases with no gene match: 9. The CDR3 loop is CASSLEGQESRTEAFF. The CDR3, as DNA: TGCGCCAGCAGCTTGGAGGGACAGGAGAGTAGGACTGAAGCTTTCTTT.

This clone was detected once. The chain recombines TRBV18 with TRBJ1-1, with no clear D. The ends were cut back, 3 bases at V and 0 bases at J, with 8 bases in the middle. This CDR3 region has 14 residues. Germline-derived CDR1 and CDR2 are KGHSH and LQKENI. This chain's CDR3 is CASSPEVLNTEAFF. CDR3 nucleotides: TGTGCCAGCTCACCCGAAGTTCTGAACACTGAAGCTTTCTTT.

The chain combines TRBV2 with TRBJ2-1, with 9 bases fitting TRBD1. Germline CDR1 is SNHLY and CDR2 is FYNNEI. The CDR3 sequence is 15 residues long. V was clipped by 2 bases and J by 10 bases; unmatched bases: 9. The CDR3: CASSEPGQGNWEQFF. For the CDR3, the DNA is TGTGCCAGCAGTGAACCGGGACAGGGAAATTGGGAGCAGTTCTTC.

This sequence joins TRBV7-9 and TRBJ1-1, with 7 bases that match TRBD1. The junction had 2 bases not matched to a gene; V was cut back by 3 bases and J by 4 bases. This CDR3 is 13 amino acids long. Germline CDR1 and CDR2: SEHNR and FQNEAQ (reference sequence). For the CDR3, the DNA is TGTGCCAGCAGCTTGTCAGGGGGCACTGAAGCTTTCTTT. It translates to CASSLSGGTEAFF.

The chain has TRBV7-2 and TRBJ1-1, with D tentatively TRBD1 (5 bases). This CDR3 is 15 amino acids long. Trimming took 5 bases from V and 1 from J, leaving 14 bases between them. Germline loops: CDR1 SGHTA, CDR2 FQGNSA. The CDR3 coding sequence is TGTGCCAGCAGCCAACTCCTGGGGCCGAACACTGAAGCTTTCTTT. This gives the protein CASSQLLGPNTEAFF.

The rearrangement uses TRBV2 and TRBJ2-1; 9 positions agree with TRBD1. The CDR3 sequence is 15 residues long. The V and J ends lost 6 bases and 7 bases, in that order; junction bases with no gene match: 10. Germline V gene lookup returns CDR1 SNHLY and CDR2 FYNNEI. The CDR3 nucleotides read TGTGCCAGCAGCTATACCGGGACAGGGTTGAATGAGCAGTTCTTC. It specifies CASSYTGTGLNEQFF.

V usage is TRBV7-8 and J usage is TRBJ1-3, with 10 bases aligning to TRBD1. Trimming cost V 5 bases and J 0 bases; bases outside gene matches: 7. CDR3 length: 17 amino acids. Germline CDR1 SGHVS, CDR2 FQNEAQ. The CDR3 DNA reads as TGTGCCAGCAGCCCGGACAGGGGGGTCCTCTCTGGAAACACCATATATTTT. Protein product: CASSPDRGVLSGNTIYF.

The chain recombines TRBV3-1 (or the pseudogene TRBV3-2) with TRBJ2-4; D not resolved. Germline V lookup: CDR1 LGHDT, CDR2 YNNKEL (reference sequence). The CDR3 has 14 amino acids. Trimming took off 2 bases at V and 0 bases at J, with 5 bases between the two ends. The CDR3 here is CASSQRVAKNIQYF. DNA of the CDR3: TGTGCCAGCAGCCAACGGGTAGCCAAAAACATTCAGTACTTC.

The J gene is TRBJ1-1, the V gene TRBV5-1; D unclear. Per germline, CDR1 SGHRS and CDR2 YFSETQ. This CDR3 is built from 13 residues. The V gene lost 3 bases and the J gene lost 11 bases, with 17 bases spanning the gap. The CDR3 region has the DNA TGCGCCAGCAGCTCATTGGTAGGAATGGCCGCTTTCTTT. Translating gives CASSSLVGMAAFF.

In its sample, this clone was seen once. This CDR3 is also generated by other DNA sequences in the sample. CDR3 protein: CASSVGDSNQPQHF. In nucleotides, the CDR3 is TGTGCCAGCAGCGTAGGAGATAGCAATCAGCCCCAGCATTTT. The V gene is TRBV9, the J gene TRBJ1-5; no reliable D call. From germline, CDR1 is SGDLS and CDR2 YYNGEE. V was pared by 0 bases and J by 0 bases, with 4 bases between. The CDR3 sequence is 14 residues long.

The chain carries TRBV19 and TRBJ1-6; TRBD1 matches 7 bases. V was pared by 7 bases and J by 7 bases, with 10 bases of the junction left unmatched. Germline V gene data show CDR1 as LNHDA and CDR2 as SQIVND (reference sequence). The CDR3 loop spans 15 amino acids. The CDR3 sequence: CASTERGTENSPLHF. The CDR3 DNA reads TGTGCCAGTACCGAGAGGGGGACAGAGAATTCACCCCTCCACTTT.

CDR3 residues: CASSLGTNSYEQYF. CDR3 nucleotide sequence: TGCGCCAGCAGCTTGGGCACGAACTCCTACGAGCAGTACTTC. The chain links TRBV5-1 to TRBJ2-7; D uncertain. The germline CDR1 and CDR2 sequences are SGHRS and YFSETQ. The CDR3 spans 14 residues. The V end lost 0 bases, the J end lost 0 bases, and 7 bases lay between the germline ends.

The J gene is TRBJ1-6, the V gene TRBV27, with unresolved D. Trimming removed 3 bases from V and 9 bases from J, with 12 bases in between. Germline values: CDR1 MNHEY, CDR2 SMNVEV (reference sequence). The CDR3 has 14 amino acids. This CDR3 reads CASSLMGITSPLHF. DNA of the CDR3: TGTGCCAGCAGTTTGATGGGTATTACTTCACCCCTCCACTTT.

V gene TRBV5-4 combines with J gene TRBJ1-1, with D unclear. There are 16 residues in the CDR3. Between the trimmed V and J ends, which lost 0 bases and 0 bases, there was a span of 12 bases. Germline V CDR1 and CDR2: SGHNT, YYREEE (reference sequence). The CDR3 DNA is TGTGCCAGCAGCTTGGCCCCACTTAGATTGAACACTGAAGCTTTCTTT. Translation gives CASSLAPLRLNTEAFF.

The rearrangement joins TRBV19 to TRBJ2-7; possibly TRBD2 for D (5 bases). In germline, CDR1 is LNHDA, CDR2 SQIVND (reference sequence). Trimming left V 5 bases short and J 1 base short, with 12 bases between. CDR3 size: 14 residues. The CDR3 DNA sequence: TGTGCCAGTAGTGGGAACGGGGATTCCTACGAGCAGTACTTC. Translating gives CASSGNGDSYEQYF.

The CDR3 nucleotides read TGTGCCAGCACCCGGACAGGGAGCTATGGCTACACCTTC. This gives the protein CASTRTGSYGYTF. The V call is TRBV25-1, the J call TRBJ1-2, with 8 bases matching TRBD1. The V and J ends lost 7 bases and 4 bases, in that order; junction bases with no gene match: 5. From germline, CDR1 is MGHDK and CDR2 SYGVNS. The CDR3 is 13 amino acids.

This sequence joins TRBV6-5 and TRBJ1-4, with unresolved D. The CDR3 has 15 residues. V lost 4 bases and J 3 bases, leaving 12 bases between the germline ends. CDR1 is MNHEY, CDR2 SVGAGI, per germline. This CDR3 reads CASSSMPRANEKLFF. CDR3 in DNA: TGTGCCAGCAGTTCGATGCCTCGGGCTAATGAAAAACTGTTTTTT.

The chain joins TRBV2 to TRBJ2-7, with D possibly TRBD1 on 5 matching bases. The germline CDR1 and CDR2 sequences are SNHLY and FYNNEI. The CDR3 consists of 12 residues. V was shortened by 8 bases and J by 3 bases, with 11 bases between the two germline ends. Here the CDR3 DNA reads TGTGCCAGCCAGGGCACAGTCTACGAGCAGTACTTC. Protein product: CASQGTVYEQYF.

The V and J genes are TRBV7-9 and TRBJ2-5; 8 positions agree with TRBD1. The J segment lost 5 bases and the V segment lost 1 base, leaving 18 bases of the junction unmatched. CDR3 size: 19 residues. Per the germline V gene, CDR1 is SEHNR and CDR2 is FQNEAQ (reference sequence). DNA for the CDR3: TGTGCCAGCAGCTTAGGAGGGACAGGCGAAATGGAGTCACGGGAGACCCAGTACTTC. Translation gives CASSLGGTGEMESRETQYF.

The V and J genes are TRBV5-1 and TRBJ1-3; D is ambiguous. Germline V gene lookup returns CDR1 SGHRS and CDR2 YFSETQ. This CDR3 contains 11 residues. V was shortened by 6 bases and J by 3 bases, with 4 bases between the two germline ends. This CDR3 reads CASKFGNTIYF. CDR3 DNA sequence: TGCGCCAGCAAGTTTGGAAACACCATATATTTT.

The V and J genes are TRBV27 and TRBJ1-1; maybe TRBD1 (5 bases). The CDR3 is made up of 15 amino acids. Trimming took off 2 bases at V and 1 base at J, with 11 bases between the two ends. The V gene's germline CDR1 is MNHEY and CDR2 SMNVEV (reference sequence). As DNA, the CDR3 is TGTGCCAGCAGTTTAAGGGGCCTCCAGAACACTGAAGCTTTCTTT. It codes for CASSLRGLQNTEAFF.

This clone was counted a few times. Additional DNA sequences in this sample encode the identical CDR3. This sequence joins TRBV10-3 and TRBJ2-7; no definite D call. The V end was cut by 4 bases, the J end by 3 bases, with 4 bases between. The CDR3 runs to 11 residues. CDR1 ENHRY and CDR2 SYGVKD come from the germline V gene. CDR3 DNA sequence: TGTGCCATCAGTGGGGGCTACGAGCAGTACTTC. Translation gives CAISGGYEQYF.

V gene TRBV29-1 combines with J gene TRBJ1-4, with TRBD1 matching over 7 bases. The V and J ends lost 4 bases and 7 bases, in that order; junction bases with no gene match: 3. Germline-derived CDR1 and CDR2 are SQVTM and ANQGSEA. The CDR3 has 12 residues. The DNA of the CDR3 is TGCAGCGTTGGACAGGGAGCTGAAAAACTGTTTTTT. Protein sequence: CSVGQGAEKLFF.

This chain links TRBV10-3 with TRBJ2-7, with D unresolved. The germline V gene has CDR1 ENHRY and CDR2 SYGVKD. The CDR3 runs to 13 residues. The V and J ends lost 3 bases and 2 bases respectively, with 8 bases between them. The chain's CDR3 is CAISEGTPYEQYF. CDR3 sequence (DNA): TGTGCCATCAGTGAAGGCACCCCCTACGAGCAGTACTTC.